The 9 T cell receptor beta chains presented below share a single source sample, sequenced in a study of blood T cell repertoires in COVID-19. The method was immunoSEQ multiplex PCR; TCRdb's version includes in-frame clones alone and lacks a portion of them. The sample has around 300,000 clones, 85% seen once. The sample was peripheral blood. These receptor sequences come from a human donor in a cohort sampled during active COVID-19.

V and J are TRBV5-6 and TRBJ2-5, with D unclear. CDR1 SGHDT and CDR2 YYEEEE come from the germline V gene. Trimming left V 3 bases short and J 2 bases short, with 8 bases between. This CDR3 comprises 13 residues. In DNA form, the CDR3 reads TGTGCCAGCAGCTCCGGGTCTCAAGAGACCCAGTACTTC. This codes for CASSSGSQETQYF.

There are a few counts of this clone. The chain links TRBV30 to TRBJ2-3; 12 bases line up with TRBD2. J gave up 2 bases and V 6 bases, and 6 bases lay outside the gene matches. Germline values: CDR1 GTSNPN, CDR2 SVGIG (reference sequence). The CDR3 is 15 amino acids. The CDR3 reads CACRLAGGFTDTQYF. For the CDR3, the DNA is TGTGCCTGCCGGCTAGCGGGAGGGTTCACAGATACGCAGTATTTT. Combining the CDR3 with reference TRBV30 and TRBJ2-3 gives the whole variable domain SQTIHQWPATLVQPVGSPLSLECTVEGTSNPNLYWYRQAAGRGLQLLFYSVGIGQISSEVPQNLSASRPQDRQFILSSKKLLLSDSGFYLCACRLAGGFTDTQYFGPGTRLTVL.

As for this clone: Other DNA sequences from this sample encode an identical CDR3 as well. The V call is TRBV11-2, the J call TRBJ2-7; TRBD1 matches at 7 bases. J lost 4 bases, V lost 5 bases, and 2 bases had no gene match. The germline V gene encodes CDR1 SGHAT and CDR2 FQNNGV. The CDR3 extends over 12 amino acids. Written as DNA, the CDR3 is TGTGCCAGCAGCCCGACAGGGTACGAGCAGTACTTC. Translation gives CASSPTGYEQYF.

V is TRBV2 and J is TRBJ2-5; D may be TRBD2 (6 bases). The CDR3 consists of 13 residues. V was cut by 6 bases and J by 4 bases, with 12 bases left in between. Germline values: CDR1 SNHLY, CDR2 FYNNEI. The CDR3 DNA reads as TGTGCCAGCAGGGAGGGGCCCACAGAGACCCAGTACTTC. This translates into CASREGPTETQYF. Looking up the rest from reference TRBV2 and TRBJ2-5 gives the full variable domain: EPEVTQTPSHQVTQMGQEVILRCVPISNHLYFYWYRQILGQKVEFLVSFYNNEISEKSEIFDDQFSVERPDGSNFTLKIRSTKLEDSAMYFCASREGPTETQYFGPGTRLLVL.

The V call is TRBV7-2, the J call TRBJ2-5; 9 bases are shared with TRBD2. The ends lost 3 bases at V and 4 bases at J; junction bases unmatched: 9. Germline V CDR1 and CDR2: SGHTA, FQGNSA. The CDR3 contains 16 residues. The CDR3 is CASSFQAGGGRETQYF. CDR3 in DNA: TGTGCCAGCAGCTTCCAGGCGGGAGGGGGGCGAGAGACCCAGTACTTC.

The chain has TRBV29-1 and TRBJ2-7; perhaps TRBD2 as D (6 bases). The V gene's germline CDR1 is SQVTM and CDR2 ANQGSEA. V lost 6 bases and J 3 bases, leaving 15 bases between the germline ends. This CDR3 comprises 13 residues. The CDR3 nucleotides are TGCAGCGTGAATAGCGGCAGCCACTACGAGCAGTACTTC. Amino acids: CSVNSGSHYEQYF.

V and J are TRBV11-2 and TRBJ2-5, with D possibly being TRBD2 (6 bases). CDR3 length: 14 amino acids. From germline, CDR1 is SGHAT and CDR2 FQNNGV. V was clipped by 6 bases and J by 5 bases, with 16 bases between them. The CDR3: CASSPRGGSETQYF. CDR3 sequence (DNA): TGTGCCAGCAGTCCAAGGGGAGGATCCGAGACCCAGTACTTC.

The chain couples TRBV30 to TRBJ2-3, with D possibly being TRBD1 (6 bases). The CDR3 totals 14 residues. V lost 8 bases and J 1 base, leaving 16 bases between the germline ends. From germline, CDR1 is GTSNPN and CDR2 SVGIG (reference sequence). The CDR3 bases are TGTGCCCAGATGTGGGGGCGCGGCACAGATACGCAGTATTTT. It encodes CAQMWGRGTDTQYF.

J is TRBJ2-1 and V is TRBV7-9, with 8 bases that match TRBD2. This CDR3 is 15 amino acids long. Germline loops: CDR1 SEHNR, CDR2 FQNEAQ (reference sequence). V was pared by 2 bases and J by 7 bases, with 7 bases of the junction left unmatched. The CDR3, as DNA: TGTGCCAGCAGCTTACCGGGAGGGCGTCGGAATGAGCAGTTCTTC. It translates to CASSLPGGRRNEQFF.